This T cell receptor (beta chain) emerged from a study of cytomegalovirus exposure and HLA in healthy donors. Germline CDR1 ENHRY, CDR2 SYGVKD. The CDR3 is made up of 16 amino acids. V shed 5 bases and J shed 2 bases, with 18 bases lying between them. Vbeta (60) and Jbeta (13) primers were used in the PCR. Original handling: Later, an analysis found 80 million or so unique TCR beta chains, and roughly 10 million of these were shared. The assay was immunoSEQ multiplex PCR, and TCRdb's table has in-frame clones only and misses some. D and trimming come from the DNA, and the V and J calls and clone size come from that table. The sample carries 100,000 to 150,000 clones, roughly four fifths recorded once.

The chain has TRBV10-3 and TRBJ1-1; D uncertain. The sample consisted of PBMCs. The source of this sequence is a woman aged 45-60 years in good health and CMV-seronegative. The CDR3 bases are TGTGCCATCAGTCCAGACTCTCGGCCCCCAAACACTGAAGCTTTCTTT. Encoded protein: CAISPDSRPPNTEAFF.